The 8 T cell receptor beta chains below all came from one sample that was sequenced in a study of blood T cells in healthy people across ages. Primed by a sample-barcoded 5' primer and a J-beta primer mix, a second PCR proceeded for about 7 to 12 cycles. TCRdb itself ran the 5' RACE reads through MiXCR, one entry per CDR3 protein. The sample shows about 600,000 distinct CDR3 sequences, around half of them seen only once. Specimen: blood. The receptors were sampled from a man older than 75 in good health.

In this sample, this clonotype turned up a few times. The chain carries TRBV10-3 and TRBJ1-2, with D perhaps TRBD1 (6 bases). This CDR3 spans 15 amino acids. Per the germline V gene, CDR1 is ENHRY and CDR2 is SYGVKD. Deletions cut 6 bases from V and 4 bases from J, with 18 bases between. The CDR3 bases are TGTGCCATCAGATCATCAACGGACAGTCCCTATGGCTACACCTTC. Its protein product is CAIRSSTDSPYGYTF.

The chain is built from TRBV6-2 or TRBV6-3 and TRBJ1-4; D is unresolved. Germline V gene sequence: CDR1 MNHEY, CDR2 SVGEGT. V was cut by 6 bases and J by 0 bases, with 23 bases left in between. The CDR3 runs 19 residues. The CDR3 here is CASSLDPSTTGATNEKLFF. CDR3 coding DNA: TGTGCCAGCAGCCTAGACCCCTCAACAACGGGAGCAACTAATGAAAAACTGTTTTTT.

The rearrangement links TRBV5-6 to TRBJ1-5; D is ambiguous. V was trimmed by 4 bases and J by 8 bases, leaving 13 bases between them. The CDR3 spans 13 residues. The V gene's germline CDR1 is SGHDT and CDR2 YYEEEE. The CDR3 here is CASSVYGVEPQHF. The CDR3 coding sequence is TGTGCCAGCAGCGTTTATGGGGTAGAGCCCCAGCATTTT.

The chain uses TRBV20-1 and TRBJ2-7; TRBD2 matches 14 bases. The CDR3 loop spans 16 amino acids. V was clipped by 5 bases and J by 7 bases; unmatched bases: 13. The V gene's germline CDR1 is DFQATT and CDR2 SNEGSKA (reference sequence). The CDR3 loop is CSAATGLAGGNNEQYF. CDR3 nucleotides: TGCAGTGCTGCGACCGGACTAGCGGGAGGTAACAATGAGCAGTACTTC.

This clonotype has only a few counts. In DNA form, the CDR3 reads TGTGCCATCGCCCCGCAGGAGGGAATACGTTGGGAGCAGTACTTC. Protein: CAIAPQEGIRWEQYF. V usage is TRBV10-3 and J usage is TRBJ2-7, with D perhaps TRBD2 (6 bases). The CDR3 sequence is 15 residues long. Germline V gene sequence: CDR1 ENHRY, CDR2 SYGVKD. The V end was cut by 8 bases, the J end by 7 bases, with 24 bases between.

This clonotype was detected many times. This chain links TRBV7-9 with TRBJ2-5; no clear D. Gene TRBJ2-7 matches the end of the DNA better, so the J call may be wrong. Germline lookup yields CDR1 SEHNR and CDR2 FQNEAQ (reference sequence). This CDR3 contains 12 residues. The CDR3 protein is CASSSTPGEQYF. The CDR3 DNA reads TGTGCCAGCAGTTCCACACCGGGCGAGCAGTACTTC.

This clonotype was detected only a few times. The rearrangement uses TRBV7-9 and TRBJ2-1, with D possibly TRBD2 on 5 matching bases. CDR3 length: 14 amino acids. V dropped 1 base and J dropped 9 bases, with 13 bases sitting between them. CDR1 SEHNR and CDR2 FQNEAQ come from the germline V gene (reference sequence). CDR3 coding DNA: TGTGCCAGCAGCTTAGATGGAGGATCGGTTGAGCAGTTCTTC. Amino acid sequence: CASSLDGGSVEQFF.

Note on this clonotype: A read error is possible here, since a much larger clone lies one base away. For the CDR3, the DNA is TGTGCCTGCAGCTCACAGGGGGCGCGGACTGAAGCTTTCTTT. It yields the protein CACSSQGARTEAFF. The chain couples TRBV7-9 to TRBJ1-1, with 9 nucleotides matching TRBD1. CDR1 and CDR2 (germline): SEHNR, FQNEAQ (reference sequence). This CDR3 comprises 14 residues.